This T cell receptor beta chain was identified during a study of T cell repertoires in cytomegalovirus infection (dated by TCRdb to the late 2010s). As for the study more broadly: The peptide stimulations were aimed at well-studied HLA-B-restricted epitopes as well as recently identified HLA-C-restricted CMV epitopes, whose presentation resists viral immunomodulation. Donor HLA type was relevant to the analysis, because carriage of CMV infection together with the matching HLA type was indicated by public TCR beta signatures. General findings and caveats noted by the study authors: In both this cohort and an independent approximately 370-donor cohort, the cumulative frequency of public TCR beta family members distinguished carriers of CMV infection plus the relevant HLA type. In the ex vivo response, HLA-C-restricted CMV-specific TCR beta clonotypes were dominant, and in two of eight donors the single most frequent clonotype came from this HLA-C-restricted group.

Per the germline V gene, SQVTM is the CDR1 and ANQGSEA is the CDR2. V trim: 4 bases; J trim: 5 bases; unmatched bases: 4. There are 13 amino acids in the CDR3, from cysteine to phenylalanine inclusive. Of the read, only the CDR3 DNA is kept; its 39 bases are in frame from base 1. The sequencer listed for this sample is Illumina HiSeq 1500. The raw public reads went through TCRdb reprocessing: fastp at Q25, MiXCR clone calling, in-frame beta chains kept. Rows merge per CDR3 protein into single entries with the most common DNA and genes. The sample yields roughly 920,000 distinct CDR3 sequences; around 32% were counted once. The ten largest clones add up to around an eighth of the sample. The meaning of the sample's treatment or condition label: in vitro stimulation with specific CMV peptide epitopes to enrich CMV-specific T cells. Remarks on this clonotype: It lacks a known antigen. It has no much larger one-base neighbor in the sample; base qualities were not kept.

This receptor was obtained from a human donor in good health (CMV status not recorded). Some clones in this sample may be carry-over from other donors' samples. The sequencing used cultured CD8+ T cells from PBMCs, collected from culture after CMV antigen stimulation. The chain couples TRBV29-1 to TRBJ1-2; TRBD1 aligns with 10 central bases. The CDR3: CSVATGGFYGYTF. The bases are TGCAGCGTTGCGACAGGGGGCTTTTATGGCTACACCTTC.